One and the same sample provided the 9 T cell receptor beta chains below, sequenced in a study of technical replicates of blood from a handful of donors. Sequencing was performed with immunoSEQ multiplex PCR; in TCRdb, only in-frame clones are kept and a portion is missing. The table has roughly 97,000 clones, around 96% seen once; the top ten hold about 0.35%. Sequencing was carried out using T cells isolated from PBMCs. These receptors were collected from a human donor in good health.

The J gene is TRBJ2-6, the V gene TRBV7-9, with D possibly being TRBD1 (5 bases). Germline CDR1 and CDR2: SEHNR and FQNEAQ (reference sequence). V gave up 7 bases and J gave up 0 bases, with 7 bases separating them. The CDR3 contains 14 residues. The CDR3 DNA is TGTGCCAGCACCGACAGCTCTGGGGCCAACGTCCTGACTTTC. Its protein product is CASTDSSGANVLTF.

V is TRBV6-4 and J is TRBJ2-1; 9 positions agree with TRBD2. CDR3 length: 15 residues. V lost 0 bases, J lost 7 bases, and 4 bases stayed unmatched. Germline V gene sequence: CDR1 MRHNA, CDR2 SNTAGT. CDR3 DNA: TGTGCCAGCAGTGACTCGGCTAGCGGGACAAATGAGCAGTTCTTC. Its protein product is CASSDSASGTNEQFF.

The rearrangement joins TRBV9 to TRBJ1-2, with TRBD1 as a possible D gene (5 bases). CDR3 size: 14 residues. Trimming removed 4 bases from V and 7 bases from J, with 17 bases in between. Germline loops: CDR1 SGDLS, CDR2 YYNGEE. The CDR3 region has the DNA TGTGCCAGCAGCACTAGCCGCGAGGGACGTGGCTACACCTTC. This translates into CASSTSREGRGYTF.

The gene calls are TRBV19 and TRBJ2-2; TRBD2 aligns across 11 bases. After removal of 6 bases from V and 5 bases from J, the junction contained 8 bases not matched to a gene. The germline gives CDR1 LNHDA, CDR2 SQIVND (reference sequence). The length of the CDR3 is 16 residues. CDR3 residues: CASSRFGTSGTGELFF. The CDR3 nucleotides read TGTGCCAGTAGCCGTTTTGGGACTAGCGGTACCGGGGAGCTGTTTTTT.

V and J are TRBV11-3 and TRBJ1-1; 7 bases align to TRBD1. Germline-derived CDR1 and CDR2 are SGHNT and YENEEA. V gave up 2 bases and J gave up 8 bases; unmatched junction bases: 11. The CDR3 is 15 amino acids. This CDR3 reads CASSLLPLDRHEAFF. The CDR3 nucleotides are TGTGCCAGCAGCTTACTTCCTTTGGACAGGCACGAAGCTTTCTTT.

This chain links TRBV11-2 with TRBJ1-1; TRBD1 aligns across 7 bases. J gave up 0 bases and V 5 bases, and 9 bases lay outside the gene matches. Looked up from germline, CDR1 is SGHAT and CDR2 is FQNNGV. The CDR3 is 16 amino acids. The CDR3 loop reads CASSPGTAYLNTEAFF. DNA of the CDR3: TGTGCCAGCAGCCCGGGGACAGCTTACTTGAACACTGAAGCTTTCTTT. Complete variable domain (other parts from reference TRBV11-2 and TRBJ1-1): EAGVAQSPRYKIIEKRQSVAFWCNPISGHATLYWYQQILGQGPKLLIQFQNNGVVDDSQLPKDRFSAERLKGVDSTLKIQPAKLEDSAVYLCASSPGTAYLNTEAFFGQGTRLTVV.

The DNA of the CDR3 is TGTGCCAGCAAGGCTAGCGGGGCCACAGATACGCAGTATTTT. It translates to CASKASGATDTQYF. The chain employs TRBV6-4 and TRBJ2-3, with 9 nucleotides matching TRBD2. The CDR3 totals 14 residues. The junction had 4 bases not matched to a gene; V was cut back by 7 bases and J by 2 bases. Germline lookup yields CDR1 MRHNA and CDR2 SNTAGT.

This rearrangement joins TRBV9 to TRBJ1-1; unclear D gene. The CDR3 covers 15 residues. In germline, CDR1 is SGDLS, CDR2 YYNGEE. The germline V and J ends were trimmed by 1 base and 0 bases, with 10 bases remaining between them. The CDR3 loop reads CASSVQDNMNTEAFF. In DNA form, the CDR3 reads TGTGCCAGCAGCGTACAGGATAACATGAACACTGAAGCTTTCTTT. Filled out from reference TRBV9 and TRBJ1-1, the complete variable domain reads DSGVTQTPKHLITATGQRVTLRCSPRSGDLSVYWYQQSLDQGLQFLIQYYNGEERAKGNILERFSAQQFPDLHSELNLSSLELGDSALYFCASSVQDNMNTEAFFGQGTRLTVV.

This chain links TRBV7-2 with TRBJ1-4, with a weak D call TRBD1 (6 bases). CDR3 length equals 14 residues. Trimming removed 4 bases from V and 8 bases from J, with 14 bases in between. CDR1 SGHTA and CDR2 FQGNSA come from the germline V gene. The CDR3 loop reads CASSWNDRREKLFF. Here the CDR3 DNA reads TGTGCCAGCAGCTGGAACGACAGGAGGGAAAAACTGTTTTTT. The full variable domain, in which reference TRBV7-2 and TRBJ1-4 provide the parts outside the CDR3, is GAGVSQSPSNKVTEKGKDVELRCDPISGHTALYWYRQSLGQGLEFLIYFQGNSAPDKSGLPSDRFSAERTGGSVSTLTIQRTQQEDSAVYLCASSWNDRREKLFFGSGTQLSVL.